This T cell receptor (beta chain) was found in a study of blood T cells in healthy people across ages. A sample-barcoded 5' primer and a J-beta primer mix were used in a second PCR of roughly 6 to 11 cycles. Each CDR3 protein gets one entry after TCRdb re-called the 5' RACE reads with MiXCR. Of roughly 700,000 distinct CDR3 sequences in the sample, 49% are singletons; the top ten hold under 35%. Whole-study findings and limits: Investigators treated diversity estimates from one million T cells as underestimates. The recorded TCR beta diversity per million T cells decreased in a roughly linear manner with age.

This clonotype has a handful of counts. What it binds is unknown. The specimen sequenced was blood. The source is a woman aged 60-75 years in good health.

The CDR3 here is CASGRDRARETQYF. CDR3 nucleotides: TGCGCCAGCGGCCGAGACAGGGCCCGGGAGACCCAGTACTTC. The chain carries TRBV5-1 and TRBJ2-5; 7 bases agree with TRBD1. V lost 7 bases to trimming and J lost 5 bases; unmatched junction nucleotides: 11. The germline V gene has CDR1 SGHRS and CDR2 YFSETQ. CDR3 size: 14 residues.